This TCR beta chain was identified in a study of cytomegalovirus exposure and HLA in healthy donors. Overall study: Membership in the Caucasian-associated ancestry cluster was found for 81% of almost 400 genotyped donors. Regarding the study as a whole: Sequencing depth across donors, presence/absence analyses assumed, was roughly uniform. Exclusion as indistinguishable affected some V segments, including TRBV6-2 and TRBV6-3. Judged likely to be a sequencing artifact was a cluster of highly shared sequence variants.

This clone was detected a few times. The antigen is not known. After removal of 5 bases from V and 7 bases from J, the junction contained 5 bases not matched to a gene. This CDR3 has 14 amino acids. Germline values: CDR1 MDHEN, CDR2 SYDVKM. 60 Vbeta and 13 Jbeta primers were used in PCR. This table comes from immunoSEQ multiplex PCR, and its TCRdb copy is limited to in-frame clones, with some not included. The table includes 200,000 to 250,000 clones, around 80% detected once. Sequencing was performed on PBMCs. The genes are TRBV28 and TRBJ1-4; 9 bases agree with TRBD1. The sequence derives from a woman in her sixties or seventies in good health and CMV-seropositive. DNA for the CDR3: TGTGCCAGCAGTAGGGGACAGGGTCTTGAAAAACTGTTTTTT. It translates to CASSRGQGLEKLFF.